These 17 T cell receptor beta chains share one sample of origin, sequenced in a study of T cells in Graves' hyperthyroidism and ophthalmopathy. RNA transcripts provided the source from which TCR beta CDR3 regions were amplified. Primed by the HTBI set, a first-round RT-PCR was run on the TCR CDR3. TCRdb independently ran MiXCR on the multiplex PCR reads; one entry per CDR3 protein. This table has roughly 400,000 distinct CDR3 sequences, about 15% appearing once. The sample taken for sequencing was blood. Source of these receptors: a woman aged 18-29 years with Graves' hyperthyroidism that later progressed to Graves' ophthalmopathy.

This clonotype was seen ten or more times. V usage is TRBV11-2 and J usage is TRBJ1-3; 8 nucleotides align to TRBD1. CDR3 length: 15 amino acids. Trimming at V came to 3 bases and at J to 3 bases, leaving 4 bases not matched to a gene. CDR1 and CDR2 from the germline V gene are SGHAT and FQNNGV. The DNA for the CDR3 is TGTGCCAGCAGCTTCGGACAGGGTGGTGGAAACACCATATATTTT. Amino acid sequence: CASSFGQGGGNTIYF.

Concerning this clonotype itself: This may stem from a read error, because a much larger clone lies one nucleotide away. The chain couples TRBV7-2 to TRBJ2-7; no clear D. Per the germline V gene, CDR1 is SGHTA and CDR2 is FQGNSA. Trimming pared 2 bases from V and 0 bases from J, leaving 11 bases between. This CDR3 region has 15 residues. Here the CDR3 DNA reads TGTGCCAGCAGCTTACTACACCGTCACTCCTACGAGCAGTACTTC. This sequence encodes CASSLLHRHSYEQYF. Full variable domain (missing parts from reference TRBV7-2 and TRBJ2-7): GAGVSQSPSNKVTEKGKDVELRCDPISGHTALYWYRQSLGQGLEFLIYFQGNSAPDKSGLPSDRFSAERTGGSVSTLTIQRTQQEDSAVYLCASSLLHRHSYEQYFGPGTRLTVT.

This clonotype was found a few times. The chain combines TRBV5-4 with TRBJ2-3; D tentatively fits TRBD1 or TRBD2 (5 bases each). CDR1 is SGHNT and CDR2 is YYREEE in the germline V gene (reference sequence). The germline V and J ends were trimmed by 2 bases and 3 bases, with 16 bases remaining between them. CDR3 length: 16 amino acids. The CDR3 DNA reads TGTGCCAGCAGCTTCCCGGGACGACTTCAGACAGATACGCAGTATTTT. It codes for CASSFPGRLQTDTQYF.

This clonotype was recorded at least ten times. The rearrangement joins TRBV6-1 to TRBJ2-7, with TRBD1 matching 9 bases. Germline CDR1 and CDR2: MNHNS and SASEGT. CDR3 length: 15 amino acids. V shed 6 bases, J shed 0 bases, and the junction held 6 bases outside the gene matches. This CDR3 reads CASSPRDRDSYEQYF. DNA of the CDR3: TGTGCCAGCAGCCCTAGGGACAGGGACTCCTACGAGCAGTACTTC.

The rearrangement joins TRBV5-6 to TRBJ2-7, with 7 bases fitting TRBD1. The J segment lost 4 bases and the V segment lost 4 bases, leaving 8 bases of the junction unmatched. Per the germline V gene, CDR1 is SGHDT and CDR2 is YYEEEE. This CDR3 contains 14 residues. This chain's CDR3 is CASSQWTGKYEQYF. The CDR3 region has the DNA TGTGCCAGCAGCCAGTGGACAGGAAAATACGAGCAGTACTTC.

This clonotype was picked up a small number of times. The chain is built from TRBV4-1 and TRBJ2-4; tentatively, D is TRBD2 (5 bases). V was pared by 0 bases and J by 6 bases, with 15 bases between. Germline values: CDR1 MGHRA, CDR2 YSYEKL. The length of the CDR3 is 16 residues. The chain's CDR3 is CASSQEGRRSGNIQYF. CDR3 DNA: TGCGCCAGCAGCCAAGAAGGGAGACGGAGCGGAAACATTCAGTACTTC.

This clonotype was detected ten times or more. The V and J genes are TRBV11-2 and TRBJ2-3; D is undetermined. Germline V gene sequence: CDR1 SGHAT, CDR2 FQNNGV. This CDR3 contains 15 residues. Trimming cost V 1 base and J 0 bases, with 8 bases left between them. CDR3 in amino acids: CASSLGISSTDTQYF. The CDR3 DNA follows: TGTGCCAGCAGCTTAGGGATATCTAGCACAGATACGCAGTATTTT.

This clonotype showed up many times. This chain joins TRBV18 and TRBJ1-4; D call uncertain. The CDR3 has 15 amino acids. CDR1 and CDR2 from the germline V gene are KGHSH and LQKENI. V lost 3 bases and J 0 bases, leaving 8 bases between the germline ends. The CDR3 nucleotides read TGTGCCAGCTCACCCTCCCACGCAACTAATGAAAAACTGTTTTTT. Residues: CASSPSHATNEKLFF. Based on the CDR3 plus reference TRBV18 and TRBJ1-4, the full variable domain is NAGVMQNPRHLVRRRGQEARLRCSPMKGHSHVYWYRQLPEEGLKFMVYLQKENIIDESGMPKERFSAEFPKEGPSILRIQQVVRGDSAAYFCASSPSHATNEKLFFGSGTQLSVL.

This clonotype was recorded at least ten times. This chain connects TRBV5-1 to TRBJ2-7, with 11 bases that match TRBD1. The germline V gene encodes CDR1 SGHRS and CDR2 YFSETQ. The CDR3 consists of 13 residues. The V and J ends lost 7 bases and 5 bases, in that order; junction bases with no gene match: 5. The CDR3 DNA is TGCGCCAGCCTGGGACAGGGGGACCACGAGCAGTACTTC. Translated, it gives CASLGQGDHEQYF.

The sample holds many counts of this clonotype. This chain joins TRBV29-1 and TRBJ2-7, with D unclear. Deletions cut 7 bases from V and 2 bases from J, with 12 bases between. The CDR3 spans 12 residues. The germline CDR1 and CDR2 sequences are SQVTM and ANQGSEA. The CDR3 region is CSAYAEPYEQYF. DNA for the CDR3: TGCAGCGCCTACGCCGAACCCTACGAGCAGTACTTC.

In this sample, this clonotype turned up a few times. V usage is TRBV4-1 and J usage is TRBJ2-1; 10 nucleotides match TRBD1. Trimming removed 0 bases from V and 6 bases from J; junction bases left unmatched: 8. CDR1 is MGHRA, CDR2 YSYEKL, per germline. This CDR3 spans 17 amino acids. The CDR3 DNA reads TGCGCCAGCAGCCAAGATAAGTGGGACAGGGGTCGCAATGAGCAGTTCTTC. It specifies CASSQDKWDRGRNEQFF.

This clonotype was counted at least ten times. The chain links TRBV12-3 or TRBV12-4 to TRBJ1-5; D is unclear. V was shortened by 2 bases and J by 0 bases, with 5 bases between the two germline ends. CDR3 length: 14 residues. The CDR3 region has the DNA TGTGCCAGCAGTTTACACGGTAGCAATCAGCCCCAGCATTTT. Amino acid sequence: CASSLHGSNQPQHF.

This clonotype has only a few counts. V is TRBV6-4 and J is TRBJ2-1; 9 bases line up with TRBD1. Germline V gene data show CDR1 as MRHNA and CDR2 as SNTAGT. With 3 bases clipped from V and 8 bases from J, the junction kept 8 bases outside the gene matches. The CDR3 consists of 15 residues. CDR3 DNA sequence: TGTGCCAGCAGTGAAGGGACAGGGCATGGCGATGAGCAGTTCTTC. It yields the protein CASSEGTGHGDEQFF.

This chain uses TRBV19 with TRBJ2-1, with a possible D match to TRBD1 (6 bases). The CDR3 spans 16 residues. V lost 5 bases and J lost 0, with 14 bases in between. Germline CDR1 is LNHDA and CDR2 is SQIVND (reference sequence). The CDR3 nucleotides are TGTGCCAGTAGTGCCTCCGGGACACTCTCCTACAATGAGCAGTTCTTC. Protein sequence: CASSASGTLSYNEQFF.

V usage is TRBV25-1 and J usage is TRBJ2-1, with a possible D match to TRBD2 (6 bases). Germline CDR1 and CDR2: MGHDK and SYGVNS. This CDR3 has 13 residues. The ends were cut back, 5 bases at V and 6 bases at J, with 11 bases in the middle. CDR3 DNA sequence: TGTGCCAGCAGTATCGGGACTCGCAATGAGCAGTTCTTC. Translating it yields CASSIGTRNEQFF.

This chain connects TRBV6-2 or TRBV6-3 to TRBJ2-5; 13 nucleotides line up with TRBD2. The CDR3 sequence is 16 residues long. Unmatched junction bases numbered 8, after V lost 6 bases and J lost 4 bases. Per the germline V gene, CDR1 is MNHEY and CDR2 is SVGEGT. DNA of the CDR3: TGTGCCAGCAGAGGCACTAGCGGGAGGGCCTCAGAGACCCAGTACTTC. It yields the protein CASRGTSGRASETQYF.

This clonotype occurred many times. The V and J genes are TRBV10-3 and TRBJ2-1, with TRBD2 matching 9 bases. The CDR3 loop spans 14 amino acids. J lost 7 bases, V lost 10 bases, and 11 bases had no gene match. Germline CDR1 ENHRY, CDR2 SYGVKD. CDR3 sequence (DNA): TGTGCCACCCTGGGAGAACTAGCGGGTAATGAGCAGTTCTTC. It specifies CATLGELAGNEQFF.